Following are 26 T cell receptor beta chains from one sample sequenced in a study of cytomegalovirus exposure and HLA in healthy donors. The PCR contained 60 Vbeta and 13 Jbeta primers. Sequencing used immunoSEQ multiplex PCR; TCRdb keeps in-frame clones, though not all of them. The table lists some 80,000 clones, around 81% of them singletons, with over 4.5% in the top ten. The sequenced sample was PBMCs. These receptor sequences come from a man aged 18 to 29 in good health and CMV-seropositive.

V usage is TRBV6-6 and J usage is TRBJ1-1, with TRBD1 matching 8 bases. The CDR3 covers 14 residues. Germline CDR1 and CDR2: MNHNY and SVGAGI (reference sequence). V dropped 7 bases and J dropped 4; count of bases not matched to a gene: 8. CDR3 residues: CASILDRETTEAFF. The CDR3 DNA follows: TGTGCCAGCATTCTGGACAGGGAGACCACTGAAGCTTTCTTT.

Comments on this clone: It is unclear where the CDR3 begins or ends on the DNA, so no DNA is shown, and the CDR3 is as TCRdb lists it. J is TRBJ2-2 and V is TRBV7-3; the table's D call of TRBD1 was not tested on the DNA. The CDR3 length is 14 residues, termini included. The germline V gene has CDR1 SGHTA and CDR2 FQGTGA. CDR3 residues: CATSGQGFTGELFF.

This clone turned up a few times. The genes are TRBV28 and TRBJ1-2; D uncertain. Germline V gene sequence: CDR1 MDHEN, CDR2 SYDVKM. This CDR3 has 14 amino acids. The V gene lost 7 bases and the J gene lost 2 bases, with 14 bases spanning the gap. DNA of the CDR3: TGTGCCAGCATGGCCGCACCCAGAAACTATGGCTACACCTTC. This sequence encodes CASMAAPRNYGYTF.

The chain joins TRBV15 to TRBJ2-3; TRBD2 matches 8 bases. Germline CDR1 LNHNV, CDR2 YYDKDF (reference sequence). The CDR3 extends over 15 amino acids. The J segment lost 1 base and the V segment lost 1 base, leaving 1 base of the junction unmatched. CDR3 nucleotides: TGTGCCACCAGCAGAGCAGCGGGAGGCACAGATACGCAGTATTTT. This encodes CATSRAAGGTDTQYF.

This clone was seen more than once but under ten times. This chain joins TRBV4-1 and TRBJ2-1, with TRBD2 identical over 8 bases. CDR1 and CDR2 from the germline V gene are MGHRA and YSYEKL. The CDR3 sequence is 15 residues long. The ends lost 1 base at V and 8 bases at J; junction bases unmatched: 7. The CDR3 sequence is CASSQVDAGGYEQFF. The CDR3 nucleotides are TGCGCCAGCAGCCAAGTTGACGCGGGAGGATATGAGCAGTTCTTC.

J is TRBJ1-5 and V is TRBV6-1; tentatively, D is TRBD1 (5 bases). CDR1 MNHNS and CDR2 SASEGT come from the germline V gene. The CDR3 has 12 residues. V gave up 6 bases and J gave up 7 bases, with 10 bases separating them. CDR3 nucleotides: TGTGCCAGCAGGATCCAGGGACAGCCCCAGCATTTT. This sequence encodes CASRIQGQPQHF.

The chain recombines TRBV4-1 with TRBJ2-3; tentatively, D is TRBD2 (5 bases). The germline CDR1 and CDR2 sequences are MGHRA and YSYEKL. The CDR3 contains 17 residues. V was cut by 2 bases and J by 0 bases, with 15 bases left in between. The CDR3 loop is CASSQPLRSGSTDTQYF. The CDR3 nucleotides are TGCGCCAGCAGCCAACCACTGAGGAGCGGTAGCACAGATACGCAGTATTTT.

The DNA of the CDR3 is TGCGCCAGCGGGGGGACAGGGACTAGCACAGATACGCAGTATTTT. As protein: CASGGTGTSTDTQYF. This sequence joins TRBV5-1 and TRBJ2-3; 9 nucleotides line up with TRBD1. Losses at the gene ends were 7 bases for V and 0 bases for J; bases not matched to a gene: 6. The CDR3 is 15 residues long. CDR1 and CDR2 (germline): SGHRS, YFSETQ.

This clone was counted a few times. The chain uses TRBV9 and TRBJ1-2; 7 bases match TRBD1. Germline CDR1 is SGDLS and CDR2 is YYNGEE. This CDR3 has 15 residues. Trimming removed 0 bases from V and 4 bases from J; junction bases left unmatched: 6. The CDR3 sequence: CASSVAWTGLYGYTF. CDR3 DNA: TGTGCCAGCAGCGTAGCGTGGACAGGTCTCTATGGCTACACCTTC.

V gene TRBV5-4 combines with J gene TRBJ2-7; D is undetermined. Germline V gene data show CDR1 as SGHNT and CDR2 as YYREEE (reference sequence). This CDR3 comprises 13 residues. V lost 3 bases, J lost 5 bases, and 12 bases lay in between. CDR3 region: CASSSHRLDEQYF. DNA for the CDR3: TGTGCCAGCAGCTCCCACCGCTTAGACGAGCAGTACTTC.

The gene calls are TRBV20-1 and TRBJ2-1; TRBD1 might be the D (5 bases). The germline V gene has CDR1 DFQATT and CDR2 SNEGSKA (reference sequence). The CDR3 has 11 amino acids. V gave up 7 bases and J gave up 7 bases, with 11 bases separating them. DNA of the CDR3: TGCAGTGGGTTAGGGGAAAATGAGCAGTTCTTC. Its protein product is CSGLGENEQFF.

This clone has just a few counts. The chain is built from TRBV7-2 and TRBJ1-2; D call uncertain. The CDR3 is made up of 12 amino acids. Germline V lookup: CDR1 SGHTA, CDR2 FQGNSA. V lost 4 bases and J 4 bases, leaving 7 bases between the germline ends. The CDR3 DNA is TGTGCCAGCAGCTCTGCGGGCTATGGCTACACCTTC. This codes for CASSSAGYGYTF.

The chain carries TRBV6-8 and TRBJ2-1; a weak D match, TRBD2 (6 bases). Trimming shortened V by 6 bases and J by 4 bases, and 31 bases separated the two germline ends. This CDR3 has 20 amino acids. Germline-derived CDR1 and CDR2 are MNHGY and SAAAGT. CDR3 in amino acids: CASSHPFGGVEGRLYNEQFF. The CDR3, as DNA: TGTGCCAGCAGCCACCCTTTCGGCGGGGTGGAGGGACGTCTTTACAATGAGCAGTTCTTC.

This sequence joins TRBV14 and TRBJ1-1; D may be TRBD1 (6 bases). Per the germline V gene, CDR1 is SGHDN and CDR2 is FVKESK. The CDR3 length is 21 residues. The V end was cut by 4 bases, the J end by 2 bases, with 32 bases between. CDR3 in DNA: TGTGCCAGCAGCCCCGTCTTATTACGAGCCGGGGACAACCTTTTCAACACTGAAGCTTTCTTT. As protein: CASSPVLLRAGDNLFNTEAFF.

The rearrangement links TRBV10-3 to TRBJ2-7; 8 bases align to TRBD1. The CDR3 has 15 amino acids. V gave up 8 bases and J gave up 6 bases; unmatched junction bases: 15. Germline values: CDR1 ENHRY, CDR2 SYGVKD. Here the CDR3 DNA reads TGTGCCATCCGATCGGACCCAGGGGGCCTAGGCGAGCAGTACTTC. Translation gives CAIRSDPGGLGEQYF.

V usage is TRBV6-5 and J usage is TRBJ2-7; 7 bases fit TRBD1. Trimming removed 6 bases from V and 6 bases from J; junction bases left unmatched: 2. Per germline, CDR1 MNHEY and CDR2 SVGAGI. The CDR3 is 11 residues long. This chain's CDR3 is CASRGTAEQYF. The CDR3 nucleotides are TGTGCCAGCAGAGGGACAGCCGAGCAGTACTTC.

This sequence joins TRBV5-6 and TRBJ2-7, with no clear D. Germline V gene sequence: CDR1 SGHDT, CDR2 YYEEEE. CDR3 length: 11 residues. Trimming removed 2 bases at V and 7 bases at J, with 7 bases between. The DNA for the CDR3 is TGTGCCAGCAGCTTAGCGTGGGAGCAGTACTTC. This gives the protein CASSLAWEQYF.

The CDR3: CASSFFRDNEKLFF. CDR3 nucleotides: TGTGCCAGCAGCTTTTTCCGGGATAATGAAAAACTGTTTTTT. The chain carries TRBV7-9 and TRBJ1-4; D unclear. V was trimmed by 3 bases and J by 4 bases, leaving 9 bases between them. The germline CDR1 and CDR2 sequences are SEHNR and FQNEAQ (reference sequence). There are 14 residues in the CDR3.

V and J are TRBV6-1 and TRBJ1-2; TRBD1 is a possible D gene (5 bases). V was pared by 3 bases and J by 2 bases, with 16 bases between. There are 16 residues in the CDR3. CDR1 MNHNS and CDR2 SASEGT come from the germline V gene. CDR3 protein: CASSELGEVANYGYTF. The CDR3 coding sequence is TGTGCCAGCAGTGAGCTAGGGGAGGTAGCCAACTATGGCTACACCTTC.

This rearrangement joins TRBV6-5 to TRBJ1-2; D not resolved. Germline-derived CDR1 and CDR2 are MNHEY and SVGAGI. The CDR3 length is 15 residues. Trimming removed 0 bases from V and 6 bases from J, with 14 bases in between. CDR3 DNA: TGTGCCAGCAGTTACTCGGCGGCCCCCTACAATGGCTACACCTTC. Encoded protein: CASSYSAAPYNGYTF.

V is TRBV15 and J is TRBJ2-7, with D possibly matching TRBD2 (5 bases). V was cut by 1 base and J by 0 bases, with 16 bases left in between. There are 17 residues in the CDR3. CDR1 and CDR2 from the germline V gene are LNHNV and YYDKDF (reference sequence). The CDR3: CATSRAPSAGPSYEQYF. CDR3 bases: TGTGCCACCAGCAGAGCCCCAAGCGCGGGTCCCTCCTACGAGCAGTACTTC. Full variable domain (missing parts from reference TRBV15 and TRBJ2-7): DAMVIQNPRYQVTQFGKPVTLSCSQTLNHNVMYWYQQKSSQAPKLLFHYYDKDFNNEADTPDNFQSRRPNTSFCFLDIRSPGLGDTAMYLCATSRAPSAGPSYEQYFGPGTRLTVT.

The CDR3 DNA sequence: TGTGCCAGCGTGCCGGGACTACCTCGACAAAAACTGTTTTTT. The encoded protein is CASVPGLPRQKLFF. The gene calls are TRBV28 and TRBJ1-4, with a tentative D call TRBD1 (5 bases). The CDR3 runs 14 residues. The germline gives CDR1 MDHEN, CDR2 SYDVKM. Trimming stripped 8 bases from V and 9 bases from J, with 19 bases between.

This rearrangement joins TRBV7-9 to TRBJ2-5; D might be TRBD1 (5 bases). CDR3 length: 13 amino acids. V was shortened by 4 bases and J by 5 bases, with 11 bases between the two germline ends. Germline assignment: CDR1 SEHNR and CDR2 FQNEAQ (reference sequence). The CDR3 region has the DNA TGTGCCAGCAGCTCCTACGCAGGGGAGACCCAGTACTTC. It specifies CASSSYAGETQYF.

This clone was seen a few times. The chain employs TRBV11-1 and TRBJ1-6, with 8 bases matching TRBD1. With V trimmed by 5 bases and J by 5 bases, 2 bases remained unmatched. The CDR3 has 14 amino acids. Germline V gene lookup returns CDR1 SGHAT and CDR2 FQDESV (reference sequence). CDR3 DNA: TGTGCCAGCAGCAGGACAGGGAATAATTCACCCCTCCACTTT. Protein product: CASSRTGNNSPLHF.

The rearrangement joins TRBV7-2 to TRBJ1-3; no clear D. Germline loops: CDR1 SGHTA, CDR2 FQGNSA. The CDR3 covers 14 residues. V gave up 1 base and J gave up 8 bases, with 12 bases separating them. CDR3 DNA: TGTGCCAGCAGCTTAGTCCGATCTGCGGACACCATATATTTT. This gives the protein CASSLVRSADTIYF.

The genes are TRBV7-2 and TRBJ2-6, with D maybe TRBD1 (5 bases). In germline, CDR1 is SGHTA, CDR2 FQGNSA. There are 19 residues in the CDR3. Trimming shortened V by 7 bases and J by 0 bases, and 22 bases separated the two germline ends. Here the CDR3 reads CASTLDWGDQDSGANVLTF. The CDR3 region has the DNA TGTGCCAGCACCTTGGATTGGGGCGACCAGGACTCTGGGGCCAACGTCCTGACTTTC.